Here is one T cell receptor (beta chain) with its context. The entry originates in a study of cytomegalovirus exposure and HLA in healthy donors. V gave up 6 bases and J gave up 2 bases, with 15 bases separating them. Germline V lookup: CDR1 MNHNS, CDR2 SASEGT. The CDR3 is made up of 15 amino acids. A multiplex PCR was run with 60 Vbeta primers and 13 Jbeta primers. Only in-frame clones appear in the TCRdb table, and some are missing; sequencing was by immunoSEQ multiplex PCR. The sample lists 65,000 to 85,000 clones; around three quarters were seen once. Input material: PBMCs. V and J are TRBV6-1 and TRBJ2-3; TRBD2 is a possible D gene (6 bases). This clonotype was obtained from a woman aged 40 to 50 in good health and CMV-seropositive. In DNA form, the CDR3 reads TGTGCCAGCAGAGGCACAAGCGGGTACACAGATACGCAGTATTTT. This translates into CASRGTSGYTDTQYF.